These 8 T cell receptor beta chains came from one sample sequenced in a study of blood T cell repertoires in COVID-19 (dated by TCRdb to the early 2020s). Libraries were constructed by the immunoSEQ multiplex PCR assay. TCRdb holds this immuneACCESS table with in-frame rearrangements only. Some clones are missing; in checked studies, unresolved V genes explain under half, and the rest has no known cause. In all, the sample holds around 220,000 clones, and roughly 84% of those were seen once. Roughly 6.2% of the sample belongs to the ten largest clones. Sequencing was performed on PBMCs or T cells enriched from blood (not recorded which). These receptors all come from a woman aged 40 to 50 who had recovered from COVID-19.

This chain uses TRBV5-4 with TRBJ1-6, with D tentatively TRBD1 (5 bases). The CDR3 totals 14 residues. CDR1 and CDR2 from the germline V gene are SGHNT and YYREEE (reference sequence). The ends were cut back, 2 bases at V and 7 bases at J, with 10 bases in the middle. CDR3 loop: CASSLQEGNSPLHF. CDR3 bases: TGTGCCAGCAGCTTACAGGAGGGGAATTCACCCCTCCACTTT.

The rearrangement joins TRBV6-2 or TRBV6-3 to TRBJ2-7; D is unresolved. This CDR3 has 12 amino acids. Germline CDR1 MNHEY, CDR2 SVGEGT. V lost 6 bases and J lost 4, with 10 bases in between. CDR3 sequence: CASSQNSYEQYV. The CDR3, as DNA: TGTGCCAGCAGCCAAAATTCTTACGAGCAGTACGTC.

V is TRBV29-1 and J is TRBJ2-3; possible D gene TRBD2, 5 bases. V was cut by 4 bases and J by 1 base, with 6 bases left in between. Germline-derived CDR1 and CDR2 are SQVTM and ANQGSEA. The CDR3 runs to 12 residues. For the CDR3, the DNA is TGCAGCGTTGTTAGCGGCACAGATACGCAGTATTTT. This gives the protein CSVVSGTDTQYF.

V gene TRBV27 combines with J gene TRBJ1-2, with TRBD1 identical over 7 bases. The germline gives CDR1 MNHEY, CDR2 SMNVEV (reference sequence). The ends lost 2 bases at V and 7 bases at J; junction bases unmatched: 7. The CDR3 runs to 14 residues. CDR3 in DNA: TGTGCCAGCAGTTTAGCCAGGGGGGACGGTGGCTACACCTTC. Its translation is CASSLARGDGGYTF.

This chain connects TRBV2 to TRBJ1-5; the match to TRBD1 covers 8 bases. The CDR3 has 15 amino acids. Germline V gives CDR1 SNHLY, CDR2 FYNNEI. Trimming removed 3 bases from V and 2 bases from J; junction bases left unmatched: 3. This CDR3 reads CASSDPTGGNQPQHF. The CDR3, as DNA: TGTGCCAGCAGTGACCCGACAGGGGGCAATCAGCCCCAGCATTTT.

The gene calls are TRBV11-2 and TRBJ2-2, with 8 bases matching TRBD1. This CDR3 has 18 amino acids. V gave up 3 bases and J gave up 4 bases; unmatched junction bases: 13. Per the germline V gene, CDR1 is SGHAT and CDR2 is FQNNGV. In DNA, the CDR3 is TGTGCCAGCAGCTTGGGGGGTTCAGGGGGCTTGGGCACCGGGGAGCTGTTTTTT. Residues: CASSLGGSGGLGTGELFF.

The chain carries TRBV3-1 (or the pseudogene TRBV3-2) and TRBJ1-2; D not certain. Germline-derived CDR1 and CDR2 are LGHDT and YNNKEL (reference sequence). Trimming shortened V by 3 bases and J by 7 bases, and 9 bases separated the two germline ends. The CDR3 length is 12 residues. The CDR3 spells CASSQRKSGYTF. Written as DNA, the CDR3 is TGTGCCAGCAGCCAGAGAAAAAGTGGCTACACCTTC.

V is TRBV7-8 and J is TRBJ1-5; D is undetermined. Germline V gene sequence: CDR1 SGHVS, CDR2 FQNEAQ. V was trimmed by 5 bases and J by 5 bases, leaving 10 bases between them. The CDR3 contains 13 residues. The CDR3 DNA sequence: TGTGCCAGCAGCCGGGAGTTACATCAGCCCCAGCATTTT. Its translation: CASSRELHQPQHF.